This section outlines one T cell receptor beta chain sequence together with its context. Unmatched junction bases numbered 6, after V lost 6 bases and J lost 11 bases. Per the germline V gene, CDR1 is SEHNR and CDR2 is FQNEAQ (reference sequence). The CDR3 loop spans 12 amino acids. Treatment noted: oral pan-JAK inhibitor, 5-10 mg twice daily. From PBMCs, CD4+ and CD8+ T cells were sorted. It was cDNA, reverse transcribed from extracted RNA, that served as the sequencing template. This table comes from immunoSEQ multiplex PCR, and its TCRdb copy is limited to in-frame clones, with some not included. The data show about 160,000 clones, just over 65% seen once. This entry belongs to a study of CD8+ T cells in alopecia areata.

Specimen: CD4+ T cells sorted from blood, collected at week 4, from a patient treated with tofacitinib. The clonotype originates from a human donor with alopecia areata. The V and J genes are TRBV7-9 and TRBJ2-4; 8 nucleotides match TRBD1. CDR3 coding DNA: TGTGCCAGCAGACGCTCGGGACAGGTTCAGTACTTC. Translated: CASRRSGQVQYF.